The 23 T cell receptor beta chains reported below all come from one sample, sequenced in a study of response to subunit inactivated influenza vaccine. TCRdb redid the calling of the RT-PCR reads with MiXCR, one entry per CDR3 protein. The sample has roughly 500,000 distinct CDR3 sequences, about 15% seen once. The sequencing used CD4+ T cells sorted from PBMCs, collected around 25 months after vaccination. The receptors derive from a man between 50 and 69 years old who received an inactivated influenza vaccine.

This clonotype was observed many times. CDR3 DNA sequence: TGCAGTGCTCCACCGGGAGGCAACTCTGGGGCCAACGTCCTGACTTTC. As protein: CSAPPGGNSGANVLTF. V gene TRBV20-1 combines with J gene TRBJ2-6; the match to TRBD2 covers 7 bases. V shed 5 bases, J shed 0 bases, and the junction held 7 bases outside the gene matches. The length of the CDR3 is 16 residues. Germline V gives CDR1 DFQATT, CDR2 SNEGSKA (reference sequence).

To note about this clonotype: Given the absence of the conserved phenylalanine or tryptophan at the CDR3 end, a read error is likely. This sequence joins TRBV15 and TRBJ2-7, with D possibly being TRBD1 (5 bases). Germline-derived CDR1 and CDR2 are LNHNV and YYDKDF (reference sequence). This CDR3 is built from 13 residues. The V end was cut by 4 bases, the J end by 3 bases, with 10 bases between. The CDR3 loop reads CATSIDQGYEQYL. The CDR3 DNA reads TGTGCCACCAGCATCGATCAGGGCTACGAGCAGTACCTC.

This clonotype appeared a few times. This rearrangement joins TRBV29-1 to TRBJ1-1, with TRBD1 as a possible D gene (5 bases). Germline CDR1 and CDR2: SQVTM and ANQGSEA. V lost 6 bases to trimming and J lost 0 bases, with 11 bases between them. CDR3 size: 13 residues. The CDR3 reads CSVQGYMNTEAFF. CDR3 DNA: TGCAGCGTCCAGGGTTACATGAACACTGAAGCTTTCTTT.

This sequence joins TRBV6-2 or TRBV6-3 and TRBJ1-5; D is ambiguous. Deletions cut 6 bases from V and 0 bases from J, with 18 bases between. The CDR3 length is 17 residues. The germline CDR1 and CDR2 sequences are MNHEY and SVGEGT. The CDR3 coding sequence is TGTGCCAGCAGGGGGAGACCTACACTGATTAGCAATCAGCCCCAGCATTTT. Protein product: CASRGRPTLISNQPQHF.

The chain carries TRBV6-2 or TRBV6-3 and TRBJ2-1; D gene ambiguous. This CDR3 has 15 residues. V was trimmed by 0 bases and J by 0 bases, leaving 6 bases between them. Germline-derived CDR1 and CDR2 are MNHEY and SVGEGT. CDR3 sequence (DNA): TGTGCCAGCAGTTACTCGATCAGCTCCTACAATGAGCAGTTCTTC. It specifies CASSYSISSYNEQFF.

The table lists this clonotype with a few counts. The genes are TRBV4-1 and TRBJ1-2; 9 nucleotides match TRBD1. V shed 1 base, J shed 3 bases, and the junction held 3 bases outside the gene matches. The CDR3 has 15 amino acids. CDR1 MGHRA and CDR2 YSYEKL come from the germline V gene. The CDR3 DNA is TGCGCCAGCAGCCAAGGGGACAGGGAGTACTATGGCTACACCTTC. Amino acids: CASSQGDREYYGYTF.

The chain uses TRBV9 and TRBJ1-6; 11 bases match TRBD1. Germline V gives CDR1 SGDLS, CDR2 YYNGEE. The CDR3 is made up of 19 amino acids. J was trimmed by 6 bases and V by 4 bases; bases with no gene match: 15. The DNA for the CDR3 is TGTGCCAGCAGCTCTCCTCCAGGGGACAGGGGGGCTGGTAATTCACCCCTCCACTTT. Translating gives CASSSPPGDRGAGNSPLHF.

At least ten counts were recorded for this clonotype. This sequence joins TRBV7-9 and TRBJ2-1; D possibly uses TRBD1 or TRBD2 (5 bases each). Trimming left V 8 bases short and J 7 bases short, with 12 bases between. The CDR3 is 12 residues long. In germline, CDR1 is SEHNR, CDR2 FQNEAQ (reference sequence). The DNA for the CDR3 is TGTGCCAGCTGCCTTTGGGGGAATGAGCAGTTCTTC. Translation: CASCLWGNEQFF.

The chain employs TRBV12-3 or TRBV12-4 and TRBJ2-7; D not certain. The CDR3 is made up of 13 amino acids. V lost 5 bases to trimming and J lost 2 bases, with 10 bases between them. In DNA, the CDR3 is TGTGCCAGCAGTGAACAGCGAACCTACGAGCAGTACTTC. It specifies CASSEQRTYEQYF.

The V and J genes are TRBV6-2 or TRBV6-3 and TRBJ2-7; 7 bases line up with TRBD2. Germline lookup yields CDR1 MNHEY and CDR2 SVGEGT. Losses at the gene ends were 7 bases for V and 6 bases for J; bases not matched to a gene: 18. The CDR3 contains 16 residues. The CDR3 loop is CASIKALGGVEREQYF. Written as DNA, the CDR3 is TGTGCCAGCATCAAAGCCCTGGGAGGGGTAGAGCGCGAGCAGTACTTC.

V usage is TRBV6-2 or TRBV6-3 and J usage is TRBJ2-5; D perhaps matches TRBD1 (6 bases). Trimming cost V 7 bases and J 5 bases, with 11 bases left between them. The CDR3 has 12 residues. CDR1 is MNHEY and CDR2 is SVGEGT in the germline V gene. CDR3 DNA sequence: TGTGCCAGCACAAACAGGGTGGAGACCCAGTACTTC. Protein sequence: CASTNRVETQYF.

The genes are TRBV9 and TRBJ2-5, with D perhaps matching TRBD1 (6 bases). This CDR3 comprises 15 residues. Deletions cut 1 base from V and 2 bases from J, with 12 bases between. CDR1 SGDLS and CDR2 YYNGEE come from the germline V gene. For the CDR3, the DNA is TGTGCCAGCAGCGTACATGTAACAGGGCAAGAGACCCAGTACTTC. Translation: CASSVHVTGQETQYF.

The chain joins TRBV9 to TRBJ1-1; D is perhaps TRBD1 (5 bases). Germline lookup yields CDR1 SGDLS and CDR2 YYNGEE. The V gene lost 3 bases and the J gene lost 4 bases, with 13 bases spanning the gap. CDR3 length equals 14 residues. CDR3 nucleotides: TGTGCCAGCAGCGCGGGGGGACGAGGCACTGAAGCTTTCTTT. Amino acids: CASSAGGRGTEAFF.

V gene TRBV20-1 combines with J gene TRBJ2-3; 9 bases map to TRBD2. Germline-derived CDR1 and CDR2 are DFQATT and SNEGSKA (reference sequence). Losses at the gene ends were 1 base for V and 7 bases for J; bases not matched to a gene: 6. The CDR3 runs 14 residues. The CDR3, as DNA: TGCAGTGCTAGAGGTGTAGCGGGGGTAAATACGCAGTATTTT. The encoded protein is CSARGVAGVNTQYF.

There are many counts of this clonotype. The chain uses TRBV7-2 and TRBJ2-1; TRBD2 agrees at 9 bases. With V trimmed by 1 base and J by 5 bases, 3 bases remained unmatched. Germline V gene lookup returns CDR1 SGHTA and CDR2 FQGNSA. CDR3 length: 15 residues. The CDR3 protein is CASSLVAGGHNEQFF. CDR3 coding DNA: TGTGCCAGCAGCTTAGTGGCGGGGGGGCACAATGAGCAGTTCTTC.

The chain couples TRBV12-3 or TRBV12-4 to TRBJ2-1; D tentatively fits TRBD1 or TRBD2 (5 bases each). Trimming left V 2 bases short and J 6 bases short, with 14 bases between. The CDR3 sequence is 15 residues long. The CDR3 loop reads CASSLTGRNLNEQFF. DNA of the CDR3: TGTGCCAGCAGTTTAACGGGACGCAACCTCAATGAGCAGTTCTTC.

This clonotype has only a few counts. V gene TRBV7-7 combines with J gene TRBJ2-5; TRBD2 aligns across 7 bases. V lost 5 bases and J lost 5; bases outside the gene matches: 5. The CDR3 length is 13 residues. Germline V gene lookup returns CDR1 SSHAT and CDR2 FNYEAQ (reference sequence). The CDR3: CASSVTSRETQYF. CDR3 DNA: TGTGCCAGCAGCGTGACTAGCCGGGAGACCCAGTACTTC.

This clonotype was picked up a small number of times. The chain has TRBV6-5 and TRBJ1-5; D is possibly TRBD1 (6 bases). The V and J ends lost 7 bases and 1 base respectively, with 17 bases between them. Germline assignment: CDR1 MNHEY and CDR2 SVGAGI. This CDR3 has 16 amino acids. CDR3 nucleotides: TGTGCCAGCACTTCCGGGCTACAGGGAAGCAATCAGCCCCAGCATTTT. Its translation is CASTSGLQGSNQPQHF.

This clonotype was seen more than once but under ten times. The chain links TRBV12-3 or TRBV12-4 to TRBJ2-1, with D hard to call. V was pared by 6 bases and J by 6 bases, with 15 bases between. The CDR3 runs to 14 residues. CDR3 bases: TGTGCCAGCAGCGTGAAGAGGCCAGGCAATGAGCAGTTCTTC. Translating it yields CASSVKRPGNEQFF.

V gene TRBV9 combines with J gene TRBJ2-1, with 8 bases matching TRBD1. The length of the CDR3 is 15 residues. CDR1 is SGDLS and CDR2 is YYNGEE in the germline V gene. Germline trimming cut 2 bases from V and 5 bases from J; bases unmatched to any gene: 6. The CDR3 DNA is TGTGCCAGCAGCGTTGGGACAGGACTGGACAATGAGCAGTTCTTC. It is translated as CASSVGTGLDNEQFF.

This clonotype has just a few counts. The chain recombines TRBV29-1 with TRBJ1-5, with unresolved D. Trimming removed 5 bases at V and 3 bases at J, with 14 bases between. Germline V gene data show CDR1 as SQVTM and CDR2 as ANQGSEA. CDR3 length: 14 amino acids. This CDR3 reads CSVSVGPSNQPQHF. The CDR3 DNA is TGCAGCGTTTCGGTAGGCCCCTCCAATCAGCCCCAGCATTTT.

The chain combines TRBV4-3 with TRBJ2-2; D is perhaps TRBD1 or TRBD2 (6 bases each). V dropped 1 base and J dropped 4 bases, with 19 bases sitting between them. Germline V gene sequence: CDR1 LGHNA, CDR2 YSLEER. This CDR3 contains 18 residues. CDR3: CASSQGLGWGASTGELFF. Written as DNA, the CDR3 is TGCGCCAGCAGCCAAGGGCTTGGTTGGGGGGCGAGCACCGGGGAGCTGTTTTTT.

The sample holds many counts of this clonotype. CDR3 loop: CASSLGRNYEQYF. The CDR3 DNA is TGCGCCAGCAGCTTGGGACGTAACTACGAGCAGTACTTC. The V call is TRBV5-1, the J call TRBJ2-7; D call uncertain. The germline V gene has CDR1 SGHRS and CDR2 YFSETQ. Between the trimmed V and J ends, which lost 0 bases and 3 bases, there was a span of 7 bases. The CDR3 is made up of 13 amino acids.